This T cell receptor beta chain was sequenced during a study of blood T cell repertoires in COVID-19. In the study's own analysis: Amplified reference gene primers provided the basis for estimating nucleated cell counts. Assay: immunoSEQ multiplex PCR; the TCRdb copy retains only in-frame clones and omits some. The V and J calls and clone size come from that table; D and trimming were worked out from the DNA. The sample yields roughly 28,000 clones, roughly four fifths seen once. CDR1 MNHEY and CDR2 SMNVEV come from the germline V gene (reference sequence). Trimming left V 3 bases short and J 1 base short, with 9 bases between. The CDR3 totals 14 residues.

This receptor was obtained from a man in his sixties or seventies with acute or convalescent COVID-19. The sample taken for sequencing was peripheral blood. The chain couples TRBV27 to TRBJ1-2, with D unresolved. CDR3 protein: CASSFRLNNYGYTF. In nucleotides, the CDR3 is TGTGCCAGCAGTTTCAGACTGAATAACTATGGCTACACCTTC.